These 21 T cell receptor beta chains originate from one sample sequenced in a study of shared clonotypes between healthy human individuals. Some clones are missing from TCRdb's copy, which holds only in-frame ones; the method was immunoSEQ multiplex PCR. This table holds about 510,000 clones, almost 97% found once. Sequenced: naive CD4+ T cells sorted from blood. Subset meaning: CD45RA+ positively selected. The source is a woman between 25 and 40 years old in good health.

The genes are TRBV19 and TRBJ2-6; 9 positions agree with TRBD1. The germline V gene encodes CDR1 LNHDA and CDR2 SQIVND (reference sequence). The junction had 12 bases not matched to a gene; V was cut back by 9 bases and J by 3 bases. This CDR3 spans 17 amino acids. As DNA, the CDR3 is TGTGCCAGCACCGGGGGGACAGGGTTTCTTGGGGCCAACGTCCTGACTTTC. This translates into CASTGGTGFLGANVLTF.

The chain employs TRBV27 and TRBJ1-3; 7 bases align to TRBD1. Germline V gene lookup returns CDR1 MNHEY and CDR2 SMNVEV (reference sequence). Unmatched junction bases numbered 3, after V lost 2 bases and J lost 2 bases. The CDR3 has 15 amino acids. CDR3 nucleotide sequence: TGTGCCAGCAGTTTAACGACAGGGACTGGAAACACCATATATTTT. It translates to CASSLTTGTGNTIYF.

J is TRBJ1-5 and V is TRBV5-4, with D unresolved. The CDR3 is made up of 12 amino acids. Germline V gives CDR1 SGHNT, CDR2 YYREEE (reference sequence). The germline V and J ends were trimmed by 2 bases and 4 bases, with 4 bases remaining between them. The DNA of the CDR3 is TGTGCCAGCAGCTTCCAGAATCAGCCCCAGCATTTT. Translation: CASSFQNQPQHF.

The rearrangement joins TRBV6-1 to TRBJ2-7; TRBD2 matches at 9 bases. V dropped 4 bases and J dropped 2; count of bases not matched to a gene: 6. The CDR3 has 15 residues. Germline CDR1 reads MNHNS; CDR2 reads SASEGT. The CDR3 protein is CASSGPQRGAYEQYF. The CDR3 DNA reads as TGTGCCAGCAGTGGACCCCAGCGGGGGGCCTACGAGCAGTACTTC.

J is TRBJ2-5 and V is TRBV4-2, with D possibly TRBD1 on 5 matching bases. The J call could be wrong; TRBJ2-7 is a better fit for the DNA end. The CDR3 consists of 15 residues. The germline gives CDR1 LGHNA, CDR2 YNFKEQ. Here the CDR3 DNA reads TGTGCCAGCAGCCAAGATAGAGACAGTCCTTACGAGCAGTACTTC. Translating gives CASSQDRDSPYEQYF.

J is TRBJ2-3 and V is TRBV28; D not certain. Trimming stripped 2 bases from V and 6 bases from J, with 12 bases between. The germline V gene has CDR1 MDHEN and CDR2 SYDVKM. The CDR3 sequence is 14 residues long. This chain's CDR3 is CASSLPRVRDTQYF. The CDR3 DNA reads TGTGCCAGCAGTTTACCTCGAGTCAGGGATACGCAGTATTTT.

This rearrangement joins TRBV29-1 to TRBJ1-1; unclear D gene. The V gene lost 6 bases and the J gene lost 1 base, with 15 bases spanning the gap. Looked up from germline, CDR1 is SQVTM and CDR2 is ANQGSEA. The CDR3 contains 14 residues. DNA for the CDR3: TGCAGCGTCAGCCCCTTGGGCCCGAACACTGAAGCTTTCTTT. This translates into CSVSPLGPNTEAFF.

The gene calls are TRBV27 and TRBJ2-1; 10 nucleotides agree with TRBD1. The CDR3 covers 15 residues. V lost 1 base, J lost 9 bases, and 6 bases stayed unmatched. Per germline, CDR1 MNHEY and CDR2 SMNVEV (reference sequence). The CDR3 spells CASSLWGTGVTEQFF. CDR3 DNA: TGTGCCAGCAGTTTATGGGGGACAGGGGTGACTGAGCAGTTCTTC.

The chain is built from TRBV11-2 and TRBJ2-5; D gene unclear. The CDR3 loop spans 12 amino acids. With 6 bases removed from V and 4 bases from J, the gap between germline ends came to 9 bases. Germline assignment: CDR1 SGHAT and CDR2 FQNNGV. CDR3 residues: CASSVIAETQYF. CDR3 bases: TGTGCCAGCAGTGTTATCGCAGAGACCCAGTACTTC.

This clone was recorded once. This rearrangement joins TRBV6-1 to TRBJ2-7, with D hard to call. Per germline, CDR1 MNHNS and CDR2 SASEGT. CDR3 length: 15 residues. V shed 7 bases and J shed 0 bases, with 16 bases lying between them. Here the CDR3 DNA reads TGTGCCAGCATACCGTACCAGACCGACTCCTACGAGCAGTACTTC. Translating it yields CASIPYQTDSYEQYF.

The V call is TRBV5-1, the J call TRBJ2-7; the D gene is possibly TRBD2 (6 bases). Trimming took off 0 bases at V and 6 bases at J, with 16 bases between the two ends. The CDR3 has 15 residues. Per germline, CDR1 SGHRS and CDR2 YFSETQ. The CDR3 sequence: CASSLEGGTLREQYF. The CDR3 coding sequence is TGCGCCAGCAGCTTGGAAGGCGGGACTCTCCGCGAGCAGTACTTC.

The CDR3 loop is CASSFAGRTNTEAFF. In nucleotides, the CDR3 is TGTGCCAGCAGTTTTGCGGGACGGACGAACACTGAAGCTTTCTTT. The chain couples TRBV28 to TRBJ1-1; tentative D call: TRBD1 (5 bases). This CDR3 spans 15 amino acids. Trimming took off 3 bases at V and 1 base at J, with 12 bases between the two ends. Germline loops: CDR1 MDHEN, CDR2 SYDVKM.

V gene TRBV29-1 combines with J gene TRBJ2-5, with D possibly being TRBD2 (5 bases). The CDR3 has 12 residues. Germline V gene sequence: CDR1 SQVTM, CDR2 ANQGSEA. With 4 bases removed from V and 4 bases from J, the gap between germline ends came to 10 bases. CDR3 coding DNA: TGCAGCGTTGGAGGACTTCGAGAGACCCAGTACTTC. It encodes CSVGGLRETQYF.

This clone has only one observation. The J gene is TRBJ2-7, the V gene TRBV5-4, with 7 nucleotides matching TRBD2. The CDR3 sequence is 16 residues long. Germline CDR1 is SGHNT and CDR2 is YYREEE (reference sequence). J gave up 0 bases and V 0 bases, and 6 bases lay outside the gene matches. The CDR3 nucleotides read TGTGCCAGCAGCTTGGACGCTAGCGGTGGCTCCTACGAGCAGTACTTC. Its protein product is CASSLDASGGSYEQYF.

The genes are TRBV28 and TRBJ2-6; TRBD1 aligns across 7 bases. The CDR3 totals 18 residues. V was clipped by 6 bases and J by 4 bases; unmatched bases: 15. Germline V gene sequence: CDR1 MDHEN, CDR2 SYDVKM. DNA of the CDR3: TGTGCCAGCAGCCGATCTCCGGGACAGTCGTTCGGGGCCAACGTCCTGACTTTC. Its protein product is CASSRSPGQSFGANVLTF.

There are a few counts of this clone. The chain has TRBV4-2 and TRBJ1-1; no firm D call. CDR1 is LGHNA, CDR2 YNFKEQ, per germline. V was shortened by 10 bases and J by 0 bases, with 6 bases between the two germline ends. This CDR3 has 11 residues. CDR3 sequence: CAIRVNTEAFF. CDR3 DNA: TGTGCCATTCGTGTGAACACTGAAGCTTTCTTT.

The chain links TRBV4-1 to TRBJ1-1; D unresolved. Germline V CDR1 and CDR2: MGHRA, YSYEKL. Between the trimmed V and J ends, which lost 6 bases and 0 bases, there was a span of 11 bases. The CDR3 spans 14 residues. The CDR3 region is CASSFIQMNTEAFF. In DNA, the CDR3 is TGCGCCAGCAGTTTTATCCAGATGAACACTGAAGCTTTCTTT.

This chain connects TRBV7-8 to TRBJ2-5; a weak D match, TRBD2 (7 bases). Germline CDR1 is SGHVS and CDR2 is FQNEAQ. The CDR3 contains 15 residues. V dropped 5 bases and J dropped 5 bases, with 18 bases sitting between them. As DNA, the CDR3 is TGTGCCAGCAGCCAGGAGGCGGGGGCCGGGGAGACCCAGTACTTC. This encodes CASSQEAGAGETQYF.

The gene calls are TRBV6-6 and TRBJ2-3; tentatively, D is TRBD1 (7 bases). The V and J ends lost 6 bases and 3 bases respectively, with 10 bases between them. Looked up from germline, CDR1 is MNHNY and CDR2 is SVGAGI (reference sequence). This CDR3 is built from 13 residues. CDR3 DNA: TGTGCCAGCAGGACAGGGAGGACAGATACGCAGTATTTT. Protein product: CASRTGRTDTQYF.

J is TRBJ1-2 and V is TRBV2; TRBD1 is a possible D gene (5 bases). Trimming stripped 5 bases from V and 7 bases from J, with 23 bases between. CDR3 length: 16 residues. Germline CDR1 SNHLY, CDR2 FYNNEI. CDR3 coding DNA: TGTGCCAGCAGTTCCCCAACTGGGGCCATTTCGGGTGGCTACACCTTC. Translated: CASSSPTGAISGGYTF.

This chain uses TRBV2 with TRBJ2-1; TRBD2 matches 12 bases. Germline-derived CDR1 and CDR2 are SNHLY and FYNNEI. CDR3 length: 14 amino acids. V lost 6 bases and J lost 5; bases outside the gene matches: 2. The CDR3 region has the DNA TGTGCCAGCAGAAGGACTAGCGGGAACAATGAGCAGTTCTTC. Protein sequence: CASRRTSGNNEQFF. Together with reference TRBV2 and TRBJ2-1, the CDR3 gives the full variable domain: EPEVTQTPSHQVTQMGQEVILRCVPISNHLYFYWYRQILGQKVEFLVSFYNNEISEKSEIFDDQFSVERPDGSNFTLKIRSTKLEDSAMYFCASRRTSGNNEQFFGPGTRLTVL.